The rows below give T cell receptor beta chains drawn from one sample of a study of T cell changes during pregnancy in multiple sclerosis. Clones were read by immunoSEQ multiplex PCR, and TCRdb kept only the in-frame ones, dropping some. Of about 45,000 clones listed, 85% to 90% were seen once; the top ten hold 0.55% to 0.6%. The specimen was CD4+ T cells from peripheral blood mononuclear cells, collected in the first trimester of pregnancy. The receptors originated from a female donor with multiple sclerosis, enrolled in a pregnancy study. Both conserved end residues are part of each CDR3. The order of the fields is J gene, D gene, V gene, clone size, CDR3 protein, CDR3 DNA. D genes are given only for firm matches. Clone size is shown for a subset of rows, as once, few, many or a class of expanded clone.

>TRBJ1-4|TRBD1|TRBV19|once
CASRRRGLGEKLFF
TGTGCCAGTCGGCGCAGGGGGCTTGGGGAAAAACTGTTTTTT
>TRBJ2-5|TRBD2|TRBV6-1|.
CASSELAGGVRETQYF
TGTGCCAGCAGTGAATTGGCGGGAGGTGTGCGAGAGACCCAGTACTTC
>TRBJ1-1|.|TRBV29-1|.
CSVGGSAGAMNTEAFF
TGCAGCGTTGGAGGTTCGGCAGGGGCTATGAACACTGAAGCTTTCTTT
>TRBJ1-4|TRBD1|TRBV30|once
CATDRGAEKKKLFF
TGTGCCACAGACAGGGGCGCGGAAAAGAAAAAACTGTTTTTT
>TRBJ1-3|.|TRBV30|.
CAWSQKVGNTIYF
TGTGCCTGGAGCCAGAAAGTAGGAAACACCATATATTTT
>TRBJ2-2|TRBD1|TRBV5-6|.
CASSSPGQDHTGELFF
TGTGCCAGCAGTTCTCCGGGACAGGACCACACCGGGGAGCTGTTTTTT
>TRBJ1-1|.|TRBV29-1|.
CSVYLRGTEAFF
TGCAGCGTTTACCTCAGGGGCACTGAAGCTTTCTTT
>TRBJ2-1|TRBD2|TRBV2|.
CARTSGSTAEQFF
TGTGCCAGGACTAGCGGGAGCACTGCTGAGCAGTTCTTC
>TRBJ1-2|TRBD1|TRBV29-1|.
CSAGRTGGPNYGYTF
TGCAGCGCCGGCAGAACAGGGGGCCCCAACTATGGCTACACCTTC
>TRBJ2-2|TRBD1|TRBV6-1|.
CASRQGAVGELFF
TGTGCCAGCAGACAGGGGGCGGTCGGGGAGCTGTTTTTT
>TRBJ2-7|.|TRBV30|.
CALKENYEQYF
TGTGCCTTGAAGGAAAACTACGAGCAGTACTTC